This TCR beta chain was observed in a study of blood T cells in healthy people across ages. To note about this clonotype: Its antigen is not identified.

For the second PCR, which ran for about 7 to 12 cycles, a sample-barcoded 5' primer and a J-beta primer mix were used. MiXCR was run by TCRdb on the 5' RACE reads, yielding one entry per CDR3 protein. Of under 750,000 distinct CDR3 sequences listed, roughly 43% were seen once; the top ten hold around 25%. Germline V gene lookup returns CDR1 SQVTM and CDR2 ANQGSEA. Between the trimmed V and J ends, which lost 6 bases and 1 base, there was a span of 24 bases. The CDR3 covers 17 residues. Study-wide findings and caveats: Diversity estimates from one million T cells were considered underestimates.

This chain links TRBV29-1 with TRBJ2-5; D not certain. The receptor comes from a man older than 75 in good health. Material: blood. The CDR3 loop is CSVLSPTRQATQETQYF. The CDR3 DNA reads as TGCAGCGTCCTCTCCCCTACGCGGCAAGCCACCCAAGAGACCCAGTACTTC. Full variable domain (remainder filled in from reference TRBV29-1 and TRBJ2-5): SAVISQKPSRDICQRGTSLTIQCQVDSQVTMMFWYRQQPGQSLTLIATANQGSEATYESGFVIDKFPISRPNLTFSTLTVSNMSPEDSSIYLCSVLSPTRQATQETQYFGPGTRLLVL.